A selection of T cell receptor beta chains follows, all from one sample in a study of identifying expanded T cells in peripheral blood. The data were produced by immunoSEQ multiplex PCR, yet TCRdb's version contains in-frame clones alone and is incomplete. Among around 81,000 clones listed, approximately 84% were seen once. Sequences were obtained from blood. Receptors originate from a person aged 18-69 years in good health. CDR3s include the opening cysteine and the closing phenylalanine or tryptophan. Each record gives: J gene, CDR3 length, V gene, D gene, clone size, CDR3 DNA, CDR3 protein. A D gene is named only where the DNA matches it firmly. Some rows mark clone size as missing; the rest say once, few, many or name a class of expanded clone.

j_gene: TRBJ1-1; len: 13; v_gene: TRBV4-3; d_gene: -; abundance: -; CDR3nt: TGCGCCAGCAGCCAAGACGGGAACACTGAAGCTTTCTTT; CDR3aa: CASSQDGNTEAFF
j_gene: TRBJ2-7; len: 13; v_gene: TRBV11-3; d_gene: -; abundance: once; CDR3nt: TGTGCCAGCAGCCCAGGTGTCCCCTACGAGCAGTACTTC; CDR3aa: CASSPGVPYEQYF
j_gene: TRBJ1-2; len: 17; v_gene: TRBV19; d_gene: TRBD1; abundance: -; CDR3nt: TGTGCCAGTACCCACTCGACAGGGGGCCTACAATCCTATGGCTACACCTTC; CDR3aa: CASTHSTGGLQSYGYTF
j_gene: TRBJ2-5; len: 15; v_gene: TRBV13; d_gene: TRBD1; abundance: -; CDR3nt: TGTGCCAGCAGCCTAAGGGACAGCTTGCAAGAGACCCAGTACTTC; CDR3aa: CASSLRDSLQETQYF
j_gene: TRBJ1-2; len: 12; v_gene: TRBV5-6; d_gene: -; abundance: -; CDR3nt: TGTGCCAGCAGCCCGTCGGGGGATGGCTACACCTTC; CDR3aa: CASSPSGDGYTF
j_gene: TRBJ1-5; len: 13; v_gene: TRBV5-6; d_gene: -; abundance: once; CDR3nt: TGTGCCAGCAGCTTGGGGGTCTGGCAGCCCCAGCATTTT; CDR3aa: CASSLGVWQPQHF
j_gene: TRBJ1-6; len: 16; v_gene: TRBV11-2; d_gene: -; abundance: -; CDR3nt: TGTGCCAGCAGCTTAGTCGGGGGGCAGGAAGGGACACCCCTCCACTTT; CDR3aa: CASSLVGGQEGTPLHF
j_gene: TRBJ2-7; len: 12; v_gene: TRBV11-2; d_gene: TRBD2; abundance: -; CDR3nt: TGTGCCAGCAGCTTAGTCCCAACTCTAGCGGTCTTC; CDR3aa: CASSLVPTLAVF
j_gene: TRBJ1-1; len: 8; v_gene: TRBV5-8; d_gene: -; abundance: -; CDR3nt: TGTGCCAGCAGCCGAGCTTTCTTT; CDR3aa: CASSRAFF
j_gene: TRBJ2-6; len: 14; v_gene: TRBV6-1; d_gene: -; abundance: -; CDR3nt: TGTGCCAGCAGTGTCCTCTCTGGGGCCAACGTCCTGACTTTC; CDR3aa: CASSVLSGANVLTF
j_gene: TRBJ1-5; len: 15; v_gene: TRBV6-5; d_gene: -; abundance: once; CDR3nt: TGTGCCAGCAGTAGAACAGGGTTCCCCAATCAGCCCCAGCATTTT; CDR3aa: CASSRTGFPNQPQHF
j_gene: TRBJ2-7; len: 15; v_gene: TRBV9; d_gene: -; abundance: -; CDR3nt: TGTGCCAGCAGCGAACGGTCGGACGCAACCTACGAGCAGTACTTC; CDR3aa: CASSERSDATYEQYF
j_gene: TRBJ1-5; len: 14; v_gene: TRBV19; d_gene: -; abundance: -; CDR3nt: TGTGCCAGTAGTCCGGAAATTAGCAATCAGCCCCAGCATTTT; CDR3aa: CASSPEISNQPQHF
j_gene: TRBJ2-2; len: 14; v_gene: TRBV19; d_gene: -; abundance: -; CDR3nt: TGTGCCAGTAGTCCCGGACAGCTCACCGGGGAGCTGTTTTTT; CDR3aa: CASSPGQLTGELFF
j_gene: TRBJ1-2; len: 14; v_gene: TRBV7-2; d_gene: -; abundance: -; CDR3nt: TGTGCCAGCAGCACTCGGGACACCGACTATGGCTACACCTTC; CDR3aa: CASSTRDTDYGYTF
j_gene: TRBJ1-3; len: 17; v_gene: TRBV7-9; d_gene: -; abundance: -; CDR3nt: TGTGCCAGCAGACCCCCCCCGGCACGCATCTCTGGAAACACCATATATTTT; CDR3aa: CASRPPPARISGNTIYF
j_gene: TRBJ2-7; len: 14; v_gene: TRBV5-1; d_gene: TRBD1; abundance: -; CDR3nt: TGCGCCAGCAGCTCCGGGACAGCTTCTTACGAGCAGTACTTC; CDR3aa: CASSSGTASYEQYF
j_gene: TRBJ1-2; len: 14; v_gene: TRBV6-1; d_gene: -; abundance: -; CDR3nt: TGTGCCAGCACCCGAGGACGCTCGCAATATGGCTACACCTTC; CDR3aa: CASTRGRSQYGYTF
j_gene: TRBJ1-1; len: 13; v_gene: TRBV10-3; d_gene: -; abundance: -; CDR3nt: TGTGCCATCAGTCTCAGGACGAACACTGAAGCTTTCTTT; CDR3aa: CAISLRTNTEAFF
j_gene: TRBJ2-7; len: 17; v_gene: TRBV6-1; d_gene: -; abundance: -; CDR3nt: TGTGCCAGCAGTGAAGTGTTTTCGATCGGCGGTACCTACGAGCAGTACTTC; CDR3aa: CASSEVFSIGGTYEQYF
j_gene: TRBJ1-1; len: 12; v_gene: TRBV6-6; d_gene: -; abundance: few; CDR3nt: TGTGCCAGCTGCCAAATGAACACTGAAGCTTTCTTT; CDR3aa: CASCQMNTEAFF
j_gene: TRBJ2-2; len: 19; v_gene: TRBV19; d_gene: TRBD2; abundance: -; CDR3nt: TGTGCCAGTAGTCTCACCCTAGTAGGACTAGCGGGGGAAACCGGGGAGCTGTTTTTT; CDR3aa: CASSLTLVGLAGETGELFF
j_gene: TRBJ1-2; len: 13; v_gene: TRBV27; d_gene: -; abundance: -; CDR3nt: TGTGCCAGCAGTTCATCAGGGTCGGCAAGCTACACCTTC; CDR3aa: CASSSSGSASYTF
j_gene: TRBJ1-1; len: 14; v_gene: TRBV19; d_gene: -; abundance: -; CDR3nt: TGTGCCAGTAGTATAGGGGGGGGTAGCGGCGAAGCTTTCTTT; CDR3aa: CASSIGGGSGEAFF
j_gene: TRBJ1-2; len: 13; v_gene: TRBV14; d_gene: -; abundance: medium-sized; CDR3nt: TGTGCCAGCAGCTCGTACAGGGACTATGGCTACACCTTC; CDR3aa: CASSSYRDYGYTF
j_gene: TRBJ1-2; len: 16; v_gene: TRBV7-2; d_gene: -; abundance: -; CDR3nt: TGTGCCAGCAGCTTAGAAGGCCCAGGGACGAACTATGGCTACACCTTC; CDR3aa: CASSLEGPGTNYGYTF
j_gene: TRBJ2-4; len: 17; v_gene: TRBV7-8; d_gene: TRBD1; abundance: -; CDR3nt: TGTGCCAGCAGCCCCCCTTCCGGACAGGTAGCCAAAAACATTCAGTACTTC; CDR3aa: CASSPPSGQVAKNIQYF
j_gene: TRBJ1-2; len: 13; v_gene: TRBV19; d_gene: -; abundance: -; CDR3nt: TGTGCCAGTAGTATACCAGGTTCGGGTGGCTACACCTTC; CDR3aa: CASSIPGSGGYTF
j_gene: TRBJ2-2; len: 14; v_gene: TRBV5-4; d_gene: -; abundance: -; CDR3nt: TGTGCCAGCAGCCAAGGACAGAACACCGGGGAGCTGTTTTTT; CDR3aa: CASSQGQNTGELFF
j_gene: TRBJ2-1; len: 16; v_gene: TRBV4-1; d_gene: TRBD2; abundance: -; CDR3nt: TGCGCCAGCAGCCAAGTGGCGGGGGGGCCCTACAATGAGCAGTTCTTC; CDR3aa: CASSQVAGGPYNEQFF
j_gene: TRBJ2-7; len: 14; v_gene: TRBV7-3; d_gene: -; abundance: -; CDR3nt: TGTGCCAGCCTCGAGTCAGAAAATTCCTACGAGCAGTACTTC; CDR3aa: CASLESENSYEQYF
j_gene: TRBJ1-1; len: 17; v_gene: TRBV21-1; d_gene: -; abundance: -; CDR3nt: TGTGCCAGCAGCAAAGATTTCGAGAACAGGATGAACACTGAAGCTTTCTTT; CDR3aa: CASSKDFENRMNTEAFF
j_gene: TRBJ2-4; len: 14; v_gene: TRBV6-6; d_gene: -; abundance: -; CDR3nt: TGTGCCAGCAGTCTGGATGCGGCCAAAAACATTCAGTACTTC; CDR3aa: CASSLDAAKNIQYF
j_gene: TRBJ2-1; len: 14; v_gene: TRBV7-6; d_gene: TRBD2; abundance: -; CDR3nt: TGTGCCAGCAGCTCCCTAGCGGGGGGGTTCGAGCAGTTCTTC; CDR3aa: CASSSLAGGFEQFF
j_gene: TRBJ2-2; len: 14; v_gene: TRBV7-9; d_gene: -; abundance: -; CDR3nt: TGTGCCAGCAGCCGTCGGGGTGACACCGGGGAGCTGTTTTTT; CDR3aa: CASSRRGDTGELFF
j_gene: TRBJ1-2; len: 16; v_gene: TRBV7-3; d_gene: -; abundance: -; CDR3nt: TGTGCCAGCAGCCCCTCCGTTGGGGGGGAAACTTATGGCTACACCTTC; CDR3aa: CASSPSVGGETYGYTF
j_gene: TRBJ1-2; len: 13; v_gene: TRBV30; d_gene: -; abundance: -; CDR3nt: TGTGCCTGGAGTGTATCGACCTCGTATGGCTACACCTTC; CDR3aa: CAWSVSTSYGYTF
j_gene: TRBJ2-3; len: 16; v_gene: TRBV21-1; d_gene: -; abundance: -; CDR3nt: TGTGCCAGCAGCCCACGAGTCCAGGGGGCGGGATATACGCAGTATTTT; CDR3aa: CASSPRVQGAGYTQYF
j_gene: TRBJ1-6; len: 14; v_gene: TRBV27; d_gene: -; abundance: once; CDR3nt: TGTGCCAGCCGCGTAGGGACTTCAGGTTCACCCCTCCACTTT; CDR3aa: CASRVGTSGSPLHF
j_gene: TRBJ2-5; len: 15; v_gene: TRBV2; d_gene: -; abundance: -; CDR3nt: TGTGCCAGCAGTCTCAGGGGGGGCCCGGGCGAGACCCAGTACTTC; CDR3aa: CASSLRGGPGETQYF
j_gene: TRBJ1-3; len: 14; v_gene: TRBV5-4; d_gene: -; abundance: -; CDR3nt: TGTGCCAGCAGCTCCCGGACGACTGGAAACACCATATATTTT; CDR3aa: CASSSRTTGNTIYF
j_gene: TRBJ1-2; len: 13; v_gene: TRBV5-4; d_gene: -; abundance: -; CDR3nt: TGTGCCAGCAGCTTCGGCACAGACTATGGCTACACCTTC; CDR3aa: CASSFGTDYGYTF
j_gene: TRBJ2-5; len: 13; v_gene: TRBV19; d_gene: -; abundance: -; CDR3nt: TGTGCCAGTAGTTTTAACAGAATTGAGACCCAGTACTTC; CDR3aa: CASSFNRIETQYF
j_gene: TRBJ1-1; len: 12; v_gene: TRBV12-5; d_gene: -; abundance: -; CDR3nt: TGTGCTAGTGCCCCGTTTCAAAGGTTGGCTTTCTTT; CDR3aa: CASAPFQRLAFF
j_gene: TRBJ2-7; len: 13; v_gene: TRBV15; d_gene: -; abundance: -; CDR3nt: TGTGCCACCAGCTATAGGGGGGCCGGGGAGCAGTACTTC; CDR3aa: CATSYRGAGEQYF
j_gene: TRBJ1-4; len: 15; v_gene: TRBV27; d_gene: -; abundance: -; CDR3nt: TGTGCCAGCAGACCCAACAGGGCCGATAATGAAAAACTGTTTTTT; CDR3aa: CASRPNRADNEKLFF
j_gene: TRBJ1-4; len: 14; v_gene: TRBV6-1; d_gene: -; abundance: once; CDR3nt: TGTGCCAGCAGAACGGGGGGTTCTAATGAAAAACTGTTTTTT; CDR3aa: CASRTGGSNEKLFF
j_gene: TRBJ1-2; len: 14; v_gene: TRBV5-1; d_gene: -; abundance: -; CDR3nt: TGCGCCAGCAGCTTGGCCGGGCATAACTATGGCTACACCTTC; CDR3aa: CASSLAGHNYGYTF
j_gene: TRBJ2-3; len: 16; v_gene: TRBV18; d_gene: -; abundance: -; CDR3nt: TGTGCCAGCTCACCACCCTCCAGAGTTAGGACAGATACGCAGTATTTT; CDR3aa: CASSPPSRVRTDTQYF
j_gene: TRBJ1-5; len: 14; v_gene: TRBV4-3; d_gene: TRBD1; abundance: -; CDR3nt: TGCGCCAGCAGCCCTGGGACAGGCAATCAGCCCCAGCATTTT; CDR3aa: CASSPGTGNQPQHF
j_gene: TRBJ1-3; len: 13; v_gene: TRBV7-2; d_gene: -; abundance: -; CDR3nt: TGTGCCAGCAGTCAAAACAGGGGAAACACCATATATTTT; CDR3aa: CASSQNRGNTIYF
j_gene: TRBJ2-3; len: 14; v_gene: TRBV5-1; d_gene: TRBD2; abundance: -; CDR3nt: TGCGCCAGCAGGTGGCGGGGGGACTCAGATACGCAGTATTTT; CDR3aa: CASRWRGDSDTQYF
j_gene: TRBJ2-3; len: 14; v_gene: TRBV6-5; d_gene: TRBD1; abundance: -; CDR3nt: TGTGCCAGCAGTTACGGGACAGGGGTAGATACGCAGTATTTT; CDR3aa: CASSYGTGVDTQYF
j_gene: TRBJ2-4; len: 13; v_gene: TRBV11-3; d_gene: -; abundance: -; CDR3nt: TGTGCCAGCAGCCCCCACGGGGCCAACATTCAGTACTTC; CDR3aa: CASSPHGANIQYF
j_gene: TRBJ2-5; len: 13; v_gene: TRBV18; d_gene: -; abundance: once; CDR3nt: TGTGCCAGCTCACCACTGGAACAAGAGACCCAGTACTTC; CDR3aa: CASSPLEQETQYF